These 27 T cell receptor beta chains came from one sample sequenced in a study of T cell responses to AZD1222 COVID-19 vaccine. Sequenced by immunoSEQ multiplex PCR; TCRdb stores in-frame clones only, minus some. The sample records 100,000 to 120,000 clones, approximately 89% being singletons. The specimen was peripheral blood, collected on day 0 of MenACWY control vaccination. These receptors were taken from an adult in good health.

In DNA, the CDR3 is TGCGCCAGCAGCCTCGGCGCCTTCTCTGGAAACACCATATATTTT. Translated: CASSLGAFSGNTIYF. The chain joins TRBV5-1 to TRBJ1-3, with D hard to call. The CDR3 length is 15 residues. CDR1 is SGHRS, CDR2 YFSETQ, per germline. V lost 4 bases and J 0 bases, leaving 11 bases between the germline ends.

The rearrangement joins TRBV5-5 to TRBJ1-5; the D is unclear. The germline V and J ends were trimmed by 2 bases and 5 bases, with 8 bases remaining between them. Germline V gene lookup returns CDR1 SGHKS and CDR2 YYEKEE (reference sequence). There are 13 residues in the CDR3. The CDR3 loop reads CASSFAGDQPQHF. CDR3 sequence (DNA): TGTGCCAGCAGCTTCGCGGGCGATCAGCCCCAGCATTTT. Supplemented by reference TRBV5-5 and TRBJ1-5, the full variable domain reads DAGVTQSPTHLIKTRGQQVTLRCSPISGHKSVSWYQQVLGQGPQFIFQYYEKEERGRGNFPDRFSARQFPNYSSELNVNALLLGDSALYLCASSFAGDQPQHFGDGTRLSIL.

V and J are TRBV5-1 and TRBJ2-1, with 10 bases matching TRBD2. Germline V lookup: CDR1 SGHRS, CDR2 YFSETQ. The CDR3 spans 17 residues. V lost 0 bases, J lost 0 bases, and 3 bases stayed unmatched. CDR3 sequence (DNA): TGCGCCAGCAGCTTGGGGGGACTAGCGAGCTCCTACAATGAGCAGTTCTTC. It translates to CASSLGGLASSYNEQFF.

The chain carries TRBV6-6 and TRBJ1-2; unclear D gene. The CDR3 is 16 amino acids. Germline V gene sequence: CDR1 MNHNY, CDR2 SVGAGI (reference sequence). V dropped 5 bases and J dropped 0 bases, with 16 bases sitting between them. CDR3 in amino acids: CASSNRVGVSNYGYTF. In DNA, the CDR3 is TGTGCCAGCAGTAATCGGGTTGGAGTTTCTAACTATGGCTACACCTTC.

The chain carries TRBV3-1 (or the pseudogene TRBV3-2) and TRBJ1-4; TRBD1 agrees at 7 bases. J lost 6 bases, V lost 3 bases, and 1 base had no gene match. Germline CDR1 and CDR2: LGHDT and YNNKEL (reference sequence). CDR3 length: 13 residues. CDR3 sequence reads: CASSHRGDEKLFF. CDR3 sequence (DNA): TGTGCCAGCAGCCACAGGGGGGATGAAAAACTGTTTTTT.

The chain is built from TRBV5-1 and TRBJ1-1, with D hard to call. This CDR3 region has 13 residues. The V gene lost 1 base and the J gene lost 8 bases, with 12 bases spanning the gap. CDR1 and CDR2 from the germline V gene are SGHRS and YFSETQ. Here the CDR3 reads CASSLFPGKEAFF. The CDR3 bases are TGCGCCAGCAGCTTGTTCCCGGGGAAAGAAGCTTTCTTT.

J is TRBJ2-7 and V is TRBV5-1; D is perhaps TRBD2 (6 bases). The CDR3 loop spans 17 amino acids. With 0 bases removed from V and 4 bases from J, the gap between germline ends came to 20 bases. Germline V gene data show CDR1 as SGHRS and CDR2 as YFSETQ. The CDR3 loop reads CASSLAVTRAGGYEQYF. CDR3 in DNA: TGCGCCAGCAGCTTGGCCGTGACTAGGGCTGGGGGTTACGAGCAGTACTTC. The complete variable domain, with remaining parts taken from reference TRBV5-1 and TRBJ2-7, reads KAGVTQTPRYLIKTRGQQVTLSCSPISGHRSVSWYQQTPGQGLQFLFEYFSETQRNKGNFPGRFSGRQFSNSRSEMNVSTLELGDSALYLCASSLAVTRAGGYEQYFGPGTRLTVT.

The chain uses TRBV5-1 and TRBJ1-1, with 8 bases lining up with TRBD1. Germline-derived CDR1 and CDR2 are SGHRS and YFSETQ. This CDR3 is built from 16 residues. J was trimmed by 0 bases and V by 4 bases; bases with no gene match: 8. The CDR3 spells CASSGASTGVNTEAFF. The CDR3 region has the DNA TGCGCCAGCAGCGGGGCGTCGACAGGGGTGAACACTGAAGCTTTCTTT.

The rearrangement links TRBV28 to TRBJ1-2; the D gene is possibly TRBD1 (6 bases). Germline V gene sequence: CDR1 MDHEN, CDR2 SYDVKM. The CDR3 has 12 residues. V lost 5 bases and J 4 bases, leaving 8 bases between the germline ends. CDR3 residues: CASSRTAYGYTF. The CDR3 DNA reads as TGTGCCAGCAGTCGGACAGCCTATGGCTACACCTTC.

J is TRBJ1-2 and V is TRBV6-6, with TRBD1 matching over 8 bases. Germline V gene sequence: CDR1 MNHNY, CDR2 SVGAGI (reference sequence). The CDR3 is 15 residues long. J lost 4 bases, V lost 7 bases, and 11 bases had no gene match. CDR3 nucleotides: TGTGCCAGCATTCCAACGACAGGGGTGGGCTATGGCTACACCTTC. Protein product: CASIPTTGVGYGYTF.

The V gene is TRBV23-1, the J gene TRBJ2-7, with a tentative D call TRBD2 (7 bases). TRBV23-1 qualifies as an ORF whose function is uncertain. V dropped 6 bases and J dropped 0 bases, with 18 bases sitting between them. The CDR3 sequence is 16 residues long. The CDR3 protein is CASRPPEGGYSYEQYF. CDR3 bases: TGCGCCAGCAGACCACCAGAGGGGGGGTACTCCTACGAGCAGTACTTC.

J is TRBJ2-2 and V is TRBV2, with 7 bases matching TRBD1. CDR1 is SNHLY, CDR2 FYNNEI, per germline. V dropped 5 bases and J dropped 6; count of bases not matched to a gene: 6. CDR3 size: 14 residues. The chain's CDR3 is CASSQQGPPGELFF. Here the CDR3 DNA reads TGTGCCAGCAGTCAACAGGGGCCCCCCGGGGAGCTGTTTTTT.

The sample holds one count of this clone. The chain carries TRBV12-2 and TRBJ1-4; the table's D call, TRBD1, was not checked against the DNA. TRBV12-2 is designated a pseudogene. The CDR3 sequence is 16 residues long. The CDR3 loop reads CASRLVGAGGSEKLFF. The DNA of the CDR3 is TGTGCAAGTCGCTTAGTAGGGGCAGGGGGTAGTGAAAAACTGTTTTTT.

This sequence joins TRBV27 and TRBJ2-7, with 9 bases that match TRBD1. Looked up from germline, CDR1 is MNHEY and CDR2 is SMNVEV (reference sequence). This CDR3 comprises 16 residues. J was trimmed by 3 bases and V by 5 bases; bases with no gene match: 11. In DNA, the CDR3 is TGTGCCAGCAGTGTTAGAAACACGGGACAGGGCTACGAGCAGTACTTC. Its translation: CASSVRNTGQGYEQYF.

V and J are TRBV7-9 and TRBJ1-1; D ambiguous. Germline CDR1 reads SEHNR; CDR2 reads FQNEAQ (reference sequence). Trimming removed 1 base from V and 1 base from J, with 7 bases in between. This CDR3 region has 14 residues. The CDR3 nucleotides are TGTGCCAGCAGCTTAGGCGGACGGAACACTGAAGCTTTCTTT. This gives the protein CASSLGGRNTEAFF.

The V and J genes are TRBV5-1 and TRBJ1-3; tentatively, D is TRBD1 (6 bases). The germline CDR1 and CDR2 sequences are SGHRS and YFSETQ. V was cut by 2 bases and J by 0 bases, with 9 bases left in between. The CDR3 extends over 15 amino acids. CDR3 sequence: CASSLSGVSGNTIYF. The CDR3 nucleotides are TGCGCCAGCAGCTTATCAGGGGTCTCTGGAAACACCATATATTTT.

The chain has TRBV3-1 (or the pseudogene TRBV3-2) and TRBJ2-5, with 8 bases identical to TRBD2. The ends lost 6 bases at V and 3 bases at J; junction bases unmatched: 6. CDR3 length equals 14 residues. Germline V gives CDR1 LGHDT, CDR2 YNNKEL (reference sequence). CDR3 in amino acids: CASSPFSGEETQYF. The CDR3 DNA sequence: TGTGCCAGCAGTCCTTTTAGCGGGGAAGAGACCCAGTACTTC.

The CDR3 DNA sequence: TGTGCCAGCAGCTTAGTGGGAGGGTATAGTGAGCAGTTCTTC. It translates to CASSLVGGYSEQFF. The V call is TRBV7-9, the J call TRBJ2-1; TRBD2 matches at 7 bases. The CDR3 sequence is 14 residues long. Germline V CDR1 and CDR2: SEHNR, FQNEAQ (reference sequence). With 1 base clipped from V and 9 bases from J, the junction kept 6 bases outside the gene matches. Full variable domain (outside the CDR3, taken from reference TRBV7-9 and TRBJ2-1): DTGVSQNPRHKITKRGQNVTFRCDPISEHNRLYWYRQTLGQGPEFLTYFQNEAQLEKSRLLSDRFSAERPKGSFSTLEIQRTEQGDSAMYLCASSLVGGYSEQFFGPGTRLTVL.

The rearrangement uses TRBV5-8 and TRBJ1-1; tentative D call: TRBD1 (5 bases). V lost 4 bases to trimming and J lost 1 base, with 14 bases between them. Germline V gene sequence: CDR1 SGHTS, CDR2 YDEGEE. The CDR3 has 15 residues. The CDR3 region has the DNA TGTGCCAGCAGCCTTTGGAGGGGCAGGAACACTGAAGCTTTCTTT. It encodes CASSLWRGRNTEAFF.

The gene calls are TRBV28 and TRBJ1-5; 12 positions match TRBD1. The germline gives CDR1 MDHEN, CDR2 SYDVKM. With 4 bases clipped from V and 10 bases from J, the junction kept 11 bases outside the gene matches. CDR3 length: 16 amino acids. In DNA, the CDR3 is TGTGCCAGCAGTTCCACGACCGGGACAGGGGGCCCTCCCCAGCATTTT. This codes for CASSSTTGTGGPPQHF.

This chain joins TRBV4-1 and TRBJ2-7; TRBD1 matches at 10 bases. There are 16 residues in the CDR3. V lost 1 base to trimming and J lost 1 base; unmatched junction nucleotides: 4. CDR1 and CDR2 (germline): MGHRA, YSYEKL. The CDR3 nucleotides read TGCGCCAGCAGCCAAGTGGACAGGGGGGATTCCTACGAGCAGTACTTC. It is translated as CASSQVDRGDSYEQYF.

The chain has TRBV29-1 and TRBJ1-5, with no clear D. Per germline, CDR1 SQVTM and CDR2 ANQGSEA. V shed 7 bases and J shed 8 bases, with 9 bases lying between them. The CDR3 is 10 amino acids. The CDR3 DNA sequence: TGCAGCGCTTGGACTAAGCCCCAGCATTTT. Protein product: CSAWTKPQHF.

This clone came up once. This chain uses TRBV14 with TRBJ1-2; the match to TRBD1 covers 7 bases. The germline CDR1 and CDR2 sequences are SGHDN and FVKESK. V dropped 6 bases and J dropped 7; count of bases not matched to a gene: 8. The CDR3 spans 13 residues. The CDR3 nucleotides read TGTGCCAGCAGGGCGACAGGGCAGAGTGGCTACACCTTC. Its protein is CASRATGQSGYTF.

The chain combines TRBV7-9 with TRBJ2-7, with 8 nucleotides matching TRBD1. The CDR3 totals 14 residues. The junction had 8 bases not matched to a gene; V was cut back by 5 bases and J by 5 bases. CDR1 is SEHNR and CDR2 is FQNEAQ in the germline V gene (reference sequence). The CDR3 region is CASSPGQGSDEQYF. The CDR3 DNA reads as TGTGCCAGCAGCCCCGGACAGGGAAGCGACGAGCAGTACTTC. The variable domain in full, completed from reference TRBV7-9 and TRBJ2-7, reads DTGVSQNPRHKITKRGQNVTFRCDPISEHNRLYWYRQTLGQGPEFLTYFQNEAQLEKSRLLSDRFSAERPKGSFSTLEIQRTEQGDSAMYLCASSPGQGSDEQYFGPGTRLTVT.

The rearrangement joins TRBV21-1 to TRBJ1-5; TRBD1, the table's D call, lacks a check against the DNA. TRBV21-1 is a recognized pseudogene. This CDR3 contains 19 residues. CDR3 sequence reads: CASSENRDRADYSNQPQHF. The CDR3 coding sequence is TGTGCCAGCAGCGAAAACCGGGACAGAGCCGATTATAGCAATCAGCCCCAGCATTTT.

This chain connects TRBV2 to TRBJ1-1, with 7 bases fitting TRBD1. V lost 6 bases, J lost 5 bases, and 6 bases stayed unmatched. The CDR3 is 13 residues long. CDR1 and CDR2 from the germline V gene are SNHLY and FYNNEI. The CDR3 here is CASRAGGGTEAFF. The CDR3 bases are TGTGCCAGCAGGGCAGGGGGGGGAACTGAAGCTTTCTTT.

This sequence joins TRBV6-6 and TRBJ2-3; 14 positions match TRBD2. V lost 5 bases, J lost 1 base, and 11 bases stayed unmatched. This CDR3 is built from 19 residues. CDR1 and CDR2 from the germline V gene are MNHNY and SVGAGI (reference sequence). The CDR3, as DNA: TGTGCCAGCAGTCGAGGACTAGCGGGGGGACATCGGGGCACAGATACGCAGTATTTT. Protein product: CASSRGLAGGHRGTDTQYF.